Following are 12 T cell receptor beta chains from one sample sequenced in a study of post-analysis software for immune sequencing data. Study observations and caveats: Controls had lower frequencies than patients of about 5 TRBV segments, which included TRBV5-6, TRBV5-1 and TRBV20-1.

Prepared libraries of TCR beta cDNA carried unique molecular identifiers. In TCRdb, the PCR reads were re-called with MiXCR into one record per CDR3 protein. The data show hundreds of thousands of distinct CDR3 sequences, about 27% seen once. Antigens for these TCRs are unknown. The sample taken for sequencing was blood. The source of these receptors is a girl aged 10 to 17 with multiple sclerosis.

Comments on this clonotype: Just one base apart from a much larger clone, this may be a read error. The gene calls are TRBV6-6 and TRBJ2-3, with D unresolved. The CDR3 consists of 14 residues. Per the germline V gene, CDR1 is MNHNY and CDR2 is SVGAGI (reference sequence). CDR3 protein: CAGSYVSYTDTQYF. DNA of the CDR3: TGTGCCGGCAGTTACGTCAGCTACACAGATACGCAGTATTTT.

This clonotype occurred a few times. The rearrangement joins TRBV7-2 to TRBJ1-2, with D uncertain. This CDR3 is 13 amino acids long. Germline V lookup: CDR1 SGHTA, CDR2 FQGNSA. V shed 2 bases and J shed 1 base, with 5 bases lying between them. The CDR3 DNA sequence: TGTGCCAGCAGCTTACAGATTAACTATGGCTACACCTTC. Its translation is CASSLQINYGYTF.

As regards this clonotype: This CDR3 fails to terminate in the conserved phenylalanine or tryptophan, so it likely reflects a read error. The chain couples TRBV15 to TRBJ2-1; 9 bases are shared with TRBD1. With 5 bases clipped from V and 6 bases from J, the junction kept 5 bases outside the gene matches. The V gene's germline CDR1 is LNHNV and CDR2 YYDKDF (reference sequence). CDR3 size: 14 residues. CDR3: CATSRDRAGNEQFC. The CDR3 nucleotides read TGTGCCACCAGCCGGGACAGGGCGGGCAATGAGCAGTTCTGC.

Only one count was recorded for this clonotype. This chain uses TRBV2 with TRBJ2-1; D is unresolved. The CDR3 runs 13 residues. CDR1 is SNHLY, CDR2 FYNNEI, per germline. The ends were cut back, 4 bases at V and 2 bases at J, with 6 bases in the middle. CDR3 DNA: TGTGCCAGCAGTGGTACGCCCTACAATGAGCAGTTCTTC. Amino acids: CASSGTPYNEQFF.

V is TRBV11-3 and J is TRBJ2-5, with 9 bases aligning to TRBD1. In germline, CDR1 is SGHNT, CDR2 YENEEA. The CDR3 contains 15 residues. After removal of 4 bases from V and 6 bases from J, the junction contained 9 bases not matched to a gene. CDR3 coding DNA: TGTGCCAGCAGCTCAGGGACAGGGAATTGGAAGACCCAGTACTTC. This gives the protein CASSSGTGNWKTQYF.

This clonotype was observed a few times. The chain is built from TRBV7-2 and TRBJ2-1; 12 nucleotides line up with TRBD2. V trimming: 8 bases; J trimming: 15 bases; junction bases outside the gene matches: 17. This CDR3 is 15 amino acids long. Germline V lookup: CDR1 SGHTA, CDR2 FQGNSA. The DNA of the CDR3 is TGTGCCAGCCGAGCGGGGCTAGCGGGAGGGTTCTCGGCGTTCTTC. Its protein is CASRAGLAGGFSAFF.

This clonotype was seen repeatedly, ten times or more. The chain has TRBV29-1 and TRBJ2-1; D is perhaps TRBD1 (6 bases). The CDR3 covers 13 residues. V was trimmed by 6 bases and J by 1 base, leaving 10 bases between them. Looked up from germline, CDR1 is SQVTM and CDR2 is ANQGSEA. For the CDR3, the DNA is TGCAGCGTCGAGGGGGAATCCTACAATGAGCAGTTCTTC. Protein sequence: CSVEGESYNEQFF.

The chain uses TRBV6-2 or TRBV6-3 and TRBJ1-2; 7 positions match TRBD1. Germline-derived CDR1 and CDR2 are MNHEY and SVGEGT. V lost 5 bases to trimming and J lost 7 bases; unmatched junction nucleotides: 7. The CDR3 has 13 amino acids. In DNA form, the CDR3 reads TGTGCCAGCAGTACCCGGGACAGTCGTGGCTACACCTTC. Amino acids: CASSTRDSRGYTF.

This clonotype has just a few counts. The chain uses TRBV3-1 and TRBJ2-3, with 8 bases lining up with TRBD2. V trimming: 0 bases; J trimming: 5 bases; junction bases outside the gene matches: 4. Per the germline V gene, CDR1 is LGHDT and CDR2 is YNNKEL (reference sequence). This CDR3 is built from 15 residues. The CDR3 DNA is TGTGCCAGCAGCCAAGATACCGCGGGGGGAGATACGCAGTATTTT. Amino acids: CASSQDTAGGDTQYF.

The chain joins TRBV6-1 to TRBJ2-1; 9 bases fit TRBD1. Germline CDR1 and CDR2: MNHNS and SASEGT. V shed 7 bases, J shed 3 bases, and the junction held 13 bases outside the gene matches. The CDR3 has 17 amino acids. Written as DNA, the CDR3 is TGTGCCAGCAAGACCTTCGACCGGGACAGGGACTACAATGAGCAGTTCTTC. It is translated as CASKTFDRDRDYNEQFF.

This clonotype came up once. This chain links TRBV7-8 with TRBJ2-3; no definite D call. The CDR3 is made up of 12 amino acids. From germline, CDR1 is SGHVS and CDR2 FQNEAQ. V dropped 3 bases and J dropped 5 bases, with 6 bases sitting between them. The CDR3 DNA reads TGTGCCAGCAGCTTCCCCCAAGATACGCAGTATTTT. Its translation: CASSFPQDTQYF.

This clonotype occurred a few times. The chain couples TRBV7-9 to TRBJ1-2; D possibly corresponds to TRBD1 (6 bases). This CDR3 is built from 13 residues. The V end lost 5 bases, the J end lost 4 bases, and 11 bases lay between the germline ends. Germline values: CDR1 SEHNR, CDR2 FQNEAQ (reference sequence). This CDR3 reads CASSQDRSYGYTF. For the CDR3, the DNA is TGTGCCAGCAGCCAAGACAGGTCCTATGGCTACACCTTC.